The T cell receptor (beta chain) under discussion was sequenced for a study of blood T cell repertoires in COVID-19 (TCRdb year 2020). Broadly, across the study: The collaborator samples originated in the United States, Italy and Spain and spanned the acute and convalescent phases of COVID-19. The prospective study material was composed of cDNA or gDNA derived from T cells, B-cell-depleted T cells, or PBMCs. Deeply sampled blood TCRbeta repertoires from subjects exposed to, actively infected with, or recovered from COVID-19 were included in the dataset. A freely available public database, intended as a resource for researchers studying the immune response to SARS-CoV-2, is where the repertoires were released. The samples were drawn from two sources: the first 160 participants of the ongoing ImmuneRACE study, and 1,000 to 1,500 subjects contributed by 6 global collaborators. Nearly every sample came with metadata listing a de-identified subject ID, COVID-19 status, age in years and sex. HLA class I and class II types, where available, came from metadata supplied by the sample provider rather than from assay-based typing. What the research found in general, with its limitations: Clinical and demographic metadata were provided uncurated, with the amount varying by source and participant.

Note on this clone: Its antigen specificity is not known. One base away there is no much larger clone; base qualities are not given.

Whole blood was collected in K2EDTA tubes by collaborating institutions according to the institutions' own protocols. For TCRbeta analysis, collaborator samples were shipped as frozen whole blood, as isolated PBMCs, or as DNA extracted from either sample type. TCRbeta CDR3 regions were amplified from genomic DNA using the immunoSEQ Assay, a bias-controlled multiplex PCR. In the authors' own workflow: Nucleated cell counts per sample were estimated from amplification of reference gene primers within the assay. Sequence reads were collapsed and filtered to measure the absolute abundance of every unique TCRbeta CDR3 rearrangement. For each sample, productive Simpson clonality was calculated as the square root of Simpson's diversity index over productive rearrangements. TCRdb retrieved this table from immuneACCESS and kept in-frame rearrangements only. Not all clones are present; in checked studies, unresolved V genes account for under half, and no reason is known for the remainder. That table gives V, J and clone size, and the DNA gave D and trimming. The sample yields 200,000 to 250,000 clones; around 80% were counted once. Of the sample, around 5.8% falls within the top ten clones.

The CDR3 sequence holds 15 residues, the cysteine and phenylalanine included. CDR3 DNA is the only sequence kept; it has 45 bases, read in frame from the first base. The CDR1 and CDR2 encoded by the germline V gene are SQVTM and ANQGSEA. V is trimmed back by 4 bases and J by 2 bases, and the junction contains 7 bases that no gene match accounts for. Recombination joined TRBV29-1 with TRBJ2-3, and 9 bases in between align with TRBD1. The sequence derives from a woman aged 70-85 years with acute or convalescent COVID-19. The sequenced sample consisted of peripheral blood. The nucleotide sequence reads as follows: TGCAGCGTTGCGCTCGGGACAGGGAACACAGATACGCAGTATTTT. The resulting protein is CSVALGTGNTDTQYF.